This T cell receptor beta chain was sequenced for a study of blood T cell repertoires in COVID-19. Trimming cost V 4 bases and J 1 base, with 13 bases left between them. The CDR3 is made up of 15 amino acids. Germline lookup yields CDR1 LGHNA and CDR2 YNFKEQ. This clone has a handful of counts. Profiling relied on immunoSEQ multiplex PCR, and the TCRdb table lists in-frame clones only, not all of them. The sample has about 200,000 clones; 80% to 90% are singletons. The genes are TRBV4-2 and TRBJ1-2; unclear D gene. The sequence was obtained from a man aged 45-65 years with acute or convalescent COVID-19. Sample: peripheral blood. CDR3 sequence: CASSPREASNYGYTF. The CDR3 nucleotides read TGTGCCAGCAGCCCCCGGGAGGCTAGTAACTATGGCTACACCTTC.